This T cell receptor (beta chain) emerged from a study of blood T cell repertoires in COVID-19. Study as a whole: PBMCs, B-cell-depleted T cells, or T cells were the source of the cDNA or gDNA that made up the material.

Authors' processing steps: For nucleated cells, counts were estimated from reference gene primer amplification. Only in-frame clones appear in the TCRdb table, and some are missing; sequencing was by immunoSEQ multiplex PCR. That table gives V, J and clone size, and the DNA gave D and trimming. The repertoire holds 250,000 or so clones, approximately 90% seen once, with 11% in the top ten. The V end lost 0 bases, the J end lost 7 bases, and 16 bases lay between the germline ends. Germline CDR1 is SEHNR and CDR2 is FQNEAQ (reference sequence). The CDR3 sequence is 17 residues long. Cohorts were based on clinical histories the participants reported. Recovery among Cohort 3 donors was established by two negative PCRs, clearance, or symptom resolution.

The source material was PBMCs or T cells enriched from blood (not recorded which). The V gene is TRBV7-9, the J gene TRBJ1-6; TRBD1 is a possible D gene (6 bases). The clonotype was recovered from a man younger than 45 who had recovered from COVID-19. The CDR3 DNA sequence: TGTGCCAGCAGCTTAGCGGATACAGGGATTCTCAATTCACCCCTCCACTTT. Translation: CASSLADTGILNSPLHF.